This is a list of T cell receptor beta chains from one sample in a study of T-cell memory formation after mild COVID-19. Via MiXCR, TCRdb re-called the 5' RACE reads, giving one row per CDR3 protein. The sample consists of some 120,000 distinct CDR3 sequences, over 15% of them appearing once. Sequenced sample: PBMCs or a T cell subset sorted from them (not recorded which). All receptors derive from a man aged 18-30 years who had mild COVID-19 (a few samples of this study predate the infection). Cell type and time point are not known. Each CDR3 is given without its conserved first and last residue.

j_call cdr3_length v_call cdr3_aa
TRBJ1-6 16 TRBV15 ATSRDQFGGDDHSPLH
TRBJ1-1 12 TRBV6-6 ASSYTGAGTEAF
TRBJ2-6 12 TRBV7-9 AYPPISGANVLT
TRBJ2-6 13 TRBV30 AWGQGGSGANVLT
TRBJ2-7 10 TRBV10-3 AISESLGWQY
TRBJ2-1 14 TRBV6-5 ASSYTPALDYNEQF
TRBJ2-1 11 TRBV5-6 ASSLGVDNEQF
TRBJ1-3 14 TRBV7-9 ASSLATGGSGNTIY
TRBJ2-3 13 TRBV7-2 ASSLWTSESDTQY
TRBJ2-2 12 TRBV27 ASSTPTGPGELF
TRBJ2-7 15 TRBV6-2/TRBV6-3 ASSYESGTGLTYEQY
TRBJ2-3 13 TRBV4-2 ASSQEGVRADTQY
TRBJ2-1 11 TRBV6-5 ASSYPGHNEQF
TRBJ1-6 9 TRBV2 ASSGNSPLH
TRBJ2-5 12 TRBV15 ATSGGGSQETQY
TRBJ2-3 10 TRBV7-9 ASSETTDTQY
TRBJ2-2 11 TRBV7-2 ASSSSTTGELF
TRBJ1-6 12 TRBV6-2/TRBV6-3 ASSYPRPGDPLH
TRBJ2-5 12 TRBV11-2 ASSQDRPQETQY
TRBJ2-3 13 TRBV5-1 ASSLLGQGGDTQY
TRBJ2-5 10 TRBV29-1 SVPGRGETQY
TRBJ1-2 11 TRBV12-3/TRBV12-4 ASSTGQGGGYT
TRBJ2-5 11 TRBV28 ASSGRDQETQY
TRBJ2-3 10 TRBV12-3/TRBV12-4 ASSLVLNTQY
TRBJ2-3 15 TRBV5-1 ASSLGLAGVGTDTQY
TRBJ2-5 11 TRBV6-1 ASGRGLLETQY
TRBJ1-3 11 TRBV20-1 SAPGIGGNTIY
TRBJ2-7 9 TRBV29-1 SVAQYYEQY
TRBJ2-5 11 TRBV5-1 ASRFGLEATQY
TRBJ2-3 11 TRBV7-3 ASVGRAADTQY
TRBJ2-3 14 TRBV11-2 ASSLVGSGESDTQY
TRBJ2-5 12 TRBV7-2 ASSYQTGGETQY
TRBJ1-1 17 TRBV6-5 ASSYSPPGGSLGLAEAF
TRBJ1-5 16 TRBV12-3/TRBV12-4 ASSPNRGAGSSNQPQH
TRBJ1-4 14 TRBV6-1 ASSPREGGTNEKLF
TRBJ2-2 14 TRBV19 ASRSTSGTNTGELF
TRBJ1-3 14 TRBV9 ASSPQGGLAGNTIY
TRBJ2-3 13 TRBV7-2 ASSWVGEGTDTQY
TRBJ2-3 11 TRBV7-8 ASQRRLTDTQY